A single sample is the source of the 2 T cell receptor beta chains below, sequenced in a study of cytomegalovirus exposure and HLA in healthy donors. The primer mix had 60 Vbeta and 13 Jbeta primers. Libraries were prepared by immunoSEQ multiplex PCR; TCRdb keeps only in-frame clonotypes and omits some of them. The sample table includes under 250,000 clones. The sequenced sample consisted of PBMCs. Receptor source: a girl aged 2 to 9 in good health and CMV-seropositive.

This chain connects TRBV5-1 to TRBJ2-7, with TRBD1 matching 7 bases. CDR3 length: 15 residues. The germline V gene encodes CDR1 SGHRS and CDR2 YFSETQ. The J segment lost 1 base and the V segment lost 0 bases, leaving 4 bases of the junction unmatched. This CDR3 reads CASSLGVTGSYEQYF. CDR3 bases: TGCGCCAGCAGCTTGGGGGTGACAGGGTCCTACGAGCAGTACTTC.

The V and J genes are TRBV7-9 and TRBJ1-2, with D possibly matching TRBD1 (5 bases). Germline CDR1 is SEHNR and CDR2 is FQNEAQ (reference sequence). V lost 5 bases, J lost 8 bases, and 21 bases lay in between. This CDR3 comprises 15 residues. DNA of the CDR3: TGTGCCAGCAGCCTTACGGAAGGGGCGCCGGAAGGCTACACCTTC. Translated, it gives CASSLTEGAPEGYTF.